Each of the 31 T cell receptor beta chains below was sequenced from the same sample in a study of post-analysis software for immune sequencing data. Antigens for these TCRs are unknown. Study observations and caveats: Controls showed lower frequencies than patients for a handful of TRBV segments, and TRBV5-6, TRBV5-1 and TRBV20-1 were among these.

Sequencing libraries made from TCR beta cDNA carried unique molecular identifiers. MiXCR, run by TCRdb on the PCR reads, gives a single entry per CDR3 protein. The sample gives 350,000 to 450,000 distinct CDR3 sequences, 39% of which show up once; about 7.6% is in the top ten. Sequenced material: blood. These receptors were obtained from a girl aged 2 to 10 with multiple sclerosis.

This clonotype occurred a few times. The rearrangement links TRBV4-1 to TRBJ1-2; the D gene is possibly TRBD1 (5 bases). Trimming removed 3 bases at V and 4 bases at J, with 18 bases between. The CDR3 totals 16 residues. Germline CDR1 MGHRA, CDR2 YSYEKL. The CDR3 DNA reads TGCGCCAGCAGCCAGACCTGGGACGCTAGATCCTATGGCTACACCTTC. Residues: CASSQTWDARSYGYTF.

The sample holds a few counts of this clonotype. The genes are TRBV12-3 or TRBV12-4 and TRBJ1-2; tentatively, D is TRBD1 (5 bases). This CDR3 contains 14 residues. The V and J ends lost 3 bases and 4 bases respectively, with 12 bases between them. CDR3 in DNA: TGTGCCAGCAGTTTGCGGGACGGCGTCTATGGCTACACCTTC. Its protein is CASSLRDGVYGYTF.

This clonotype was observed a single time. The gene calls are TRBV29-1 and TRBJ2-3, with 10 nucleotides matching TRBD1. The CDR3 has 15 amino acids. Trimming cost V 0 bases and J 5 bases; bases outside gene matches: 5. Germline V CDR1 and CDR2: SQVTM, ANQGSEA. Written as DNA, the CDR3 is TGCAGCGTTGAAGACGGCGGGACAGGGGTAGATACGCAGTATTTT. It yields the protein CSVEDGGTGVDTQYF.

CDR3 in DNA: TGCAGCGTTGACGGCGGACAGACACAAGAGACCCAGTACTTC. As protein: CSVDGGQTQETQYF. The chain combines TRBV29-1 with TRBJ2-5, with D maybe TRBD1 (6 bases). The CDR3 consists of 14 residues. Germline loops: CDR1 SQVTM, CDR2 ANQGSEA. V was trimmed by 3 bases and J by 2 bases, leaving 13 bases between them.

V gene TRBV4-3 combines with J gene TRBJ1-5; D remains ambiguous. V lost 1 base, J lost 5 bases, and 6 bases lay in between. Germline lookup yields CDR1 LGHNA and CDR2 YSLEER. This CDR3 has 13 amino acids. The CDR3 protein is CASSQGPYQPQHF. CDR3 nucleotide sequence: TGCGCCAGCAGCCAAGGCCCATATCAGCCCCAGCATTTT.

The CDR3 loop is CASSLTSGVAYEQYF. CDR3 in DNA: TGTGCCAGCAGTTTGACTAGCGGGGTAGCTTACGAGCAGTACTTC. This sequence joins TRBV27 and TRBJ2-7; TRBD2 agrees at 11 bases. The CDR3 covers 15 residues. V trimming: 3 bases; J trimming: 4 bases; junction bases outside the gene matches: 5. Germline-derived CDR1 and CDR2 are MNHEY and SMNVEV (reference sequence).

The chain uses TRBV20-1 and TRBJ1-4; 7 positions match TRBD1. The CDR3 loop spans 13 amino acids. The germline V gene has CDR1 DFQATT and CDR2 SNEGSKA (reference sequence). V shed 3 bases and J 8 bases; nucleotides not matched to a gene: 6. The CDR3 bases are TGCAGTGCTAGGGCGACAGGGAGCGAAAAACTGTTTTTT. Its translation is CSARATGSEKLFF.

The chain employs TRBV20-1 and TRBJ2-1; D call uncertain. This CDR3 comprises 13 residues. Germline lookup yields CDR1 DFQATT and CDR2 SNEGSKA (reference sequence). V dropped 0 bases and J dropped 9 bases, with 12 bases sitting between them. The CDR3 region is CSARDRHGAEQFF. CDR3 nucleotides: TGCAGTGCTAGAGATCGGCATGGAGCTGAGCAGTTCTTC.

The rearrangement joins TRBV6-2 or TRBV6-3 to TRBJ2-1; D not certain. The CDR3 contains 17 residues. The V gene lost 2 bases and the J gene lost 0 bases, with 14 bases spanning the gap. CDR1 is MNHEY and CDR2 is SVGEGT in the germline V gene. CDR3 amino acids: CASSYTPYTSSYNEQFF. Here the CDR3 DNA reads TGTGCCAGCAGTTACACACCGTACACGAGCTCCTACAATGAGCAGTTCTTC.

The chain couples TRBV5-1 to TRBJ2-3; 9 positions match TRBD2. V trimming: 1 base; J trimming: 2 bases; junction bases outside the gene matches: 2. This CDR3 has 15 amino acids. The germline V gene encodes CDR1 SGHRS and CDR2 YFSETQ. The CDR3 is CASSLIAGATDTQYF. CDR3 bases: TGCGCCAGCAGCTTGATAGCGGGAGCCACAGATACGCAGTATTTT. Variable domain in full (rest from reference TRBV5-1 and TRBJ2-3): KAGVTQTPRYLIKTRGQQVTLSCSPISGHRSVSWYQQTPGQGLQFLFEYFSETQRNKGNFPGRFSGRQFSNSRSEMNVSTLELGDSALYLCASSLIAGATDTQYFGPGTRLTVL.

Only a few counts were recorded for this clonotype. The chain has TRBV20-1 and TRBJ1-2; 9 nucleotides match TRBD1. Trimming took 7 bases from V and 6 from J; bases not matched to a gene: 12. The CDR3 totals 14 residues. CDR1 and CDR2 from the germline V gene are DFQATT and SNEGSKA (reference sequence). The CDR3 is CSVSGTGPQDGYTF. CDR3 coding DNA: TGCAGTGTTTCGGGGACAGGGCCCCAAGATGGCTACACCTTC.

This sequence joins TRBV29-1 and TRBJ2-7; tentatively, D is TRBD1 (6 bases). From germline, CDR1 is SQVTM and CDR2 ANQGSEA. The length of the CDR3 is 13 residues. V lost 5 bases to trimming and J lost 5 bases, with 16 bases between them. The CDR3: CSVRQQGGDEQYF. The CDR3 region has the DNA TGCAGCGTTCGCCAACAGGGTGGGGACGAGCAGTACTTC.

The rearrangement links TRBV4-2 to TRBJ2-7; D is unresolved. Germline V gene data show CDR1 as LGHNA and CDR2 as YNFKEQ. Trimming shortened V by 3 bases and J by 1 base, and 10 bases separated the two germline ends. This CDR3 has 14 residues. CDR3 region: CASSHYTNSYEQYF. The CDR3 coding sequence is TGTGCCAGCAGCCACTACACGAATTCCTACGAGCAGTACTTC.

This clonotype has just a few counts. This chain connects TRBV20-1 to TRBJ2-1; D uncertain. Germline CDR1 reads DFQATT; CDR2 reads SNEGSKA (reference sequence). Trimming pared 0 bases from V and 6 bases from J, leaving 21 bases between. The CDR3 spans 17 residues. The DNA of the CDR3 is TGCAGTGCTAGAGATACCGGCAGTCTATGGGCAATCAATGAGCAGTTCTTC. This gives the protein CSARDTGSLWAINEQFF.

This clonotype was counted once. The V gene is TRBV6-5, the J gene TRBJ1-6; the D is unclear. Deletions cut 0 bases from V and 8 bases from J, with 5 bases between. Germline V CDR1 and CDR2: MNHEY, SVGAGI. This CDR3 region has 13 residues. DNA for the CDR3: TGTGCCAGCAGTTACTCTGGGGATTCACCCCTCCACTTT. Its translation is CASSYSGDSPLHF.

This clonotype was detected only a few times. CDR3 in amino acids: CASSYRQGDTDTQYF. The CDR3 DNA is TGTGCCAGCAGCTATCGACAGGGGGACACAGATACGCAGTATTTT. The rearrangement joins TRBV13 to TRBJ2-3; 9 positions agree with TRBD1. Germline V gene data show CDR1 as PRHDT and CDR2 as FYEKMQ (reference sequence). J lost 2 bases, V lost 4 bases, and 4 bases had no gene match. The CDR3 is 15 residues long.

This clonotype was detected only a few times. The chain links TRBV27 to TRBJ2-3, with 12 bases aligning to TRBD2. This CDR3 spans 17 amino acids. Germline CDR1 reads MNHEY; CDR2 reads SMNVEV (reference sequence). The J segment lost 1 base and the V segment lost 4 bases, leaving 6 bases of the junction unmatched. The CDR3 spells CASSSRTSGMGTDTQYF. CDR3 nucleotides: TGTGCCAGCAGTTCCAGGACTAGCGGGATGGGCACAGATACGCAGTATTTT.

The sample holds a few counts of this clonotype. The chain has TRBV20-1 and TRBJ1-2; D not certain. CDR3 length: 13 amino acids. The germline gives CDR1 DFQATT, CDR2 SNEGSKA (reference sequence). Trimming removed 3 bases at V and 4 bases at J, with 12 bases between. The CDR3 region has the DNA TGCAGTGCTAGGGGAGGGAGTAGCTATGGCTACACCTTC. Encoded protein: CSARGGSSYGYTF.

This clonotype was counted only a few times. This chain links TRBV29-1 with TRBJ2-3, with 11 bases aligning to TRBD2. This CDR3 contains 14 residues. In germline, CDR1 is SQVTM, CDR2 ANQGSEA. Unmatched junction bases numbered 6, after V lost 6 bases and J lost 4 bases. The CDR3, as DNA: TGCAGCGTCTCTAGCGGGAGGAGGGCAGATACGCAGTATTTT. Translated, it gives CSVSSGRRADTQYF.

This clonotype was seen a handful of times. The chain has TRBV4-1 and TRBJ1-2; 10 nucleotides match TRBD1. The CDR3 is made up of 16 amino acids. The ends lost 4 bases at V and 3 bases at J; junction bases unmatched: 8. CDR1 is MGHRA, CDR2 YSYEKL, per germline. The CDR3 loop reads CASSRSPGQGDYGYTF. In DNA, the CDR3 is TGCGCCAGCAGCCGCAGCCCAGGACAGGGGGACTATGGCTACACCTTC.

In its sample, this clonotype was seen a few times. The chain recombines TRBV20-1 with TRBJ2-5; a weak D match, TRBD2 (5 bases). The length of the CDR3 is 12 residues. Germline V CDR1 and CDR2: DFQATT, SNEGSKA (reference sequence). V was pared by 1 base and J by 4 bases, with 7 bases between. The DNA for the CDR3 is TGCAGTGCTAGAGGGACTCCAGAGACCCAGTACTTC. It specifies CSARGTPETQYF.

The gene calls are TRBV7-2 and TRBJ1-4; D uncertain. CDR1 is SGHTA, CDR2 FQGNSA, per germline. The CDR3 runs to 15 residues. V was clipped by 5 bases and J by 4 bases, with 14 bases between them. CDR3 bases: TGTGCCAGCAGCCGAAAGCGACTGTATAATGAAAAACTGTTTTTT. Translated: CASSRKRLYNEKLFF.

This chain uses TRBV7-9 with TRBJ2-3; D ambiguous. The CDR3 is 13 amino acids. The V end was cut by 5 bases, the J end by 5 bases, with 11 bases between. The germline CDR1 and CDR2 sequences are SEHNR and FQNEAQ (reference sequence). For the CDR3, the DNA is TGTGCCAGCAGCCCCCCGGACCGAGATACGCAGTATTTT. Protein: CASSPPDRDTQYF.

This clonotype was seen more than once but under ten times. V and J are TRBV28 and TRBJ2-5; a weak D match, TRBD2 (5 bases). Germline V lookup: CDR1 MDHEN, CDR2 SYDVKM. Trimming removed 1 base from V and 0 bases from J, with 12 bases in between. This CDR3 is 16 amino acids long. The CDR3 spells CASSLSEVWDQETQYF. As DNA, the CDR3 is TGTGCCAGCAGTTTATCGGAGGTGTGGGACCAAGAGACCCAGTACTTC.

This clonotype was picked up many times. The CDR3 region is CATSKFGGETQYF. The CDR3 DNA is TGTGCCACCAGCAAGTTCGGGGGGGAGACCCAGTACTTC. The V and J genes are TRBV15 and TRBJ2-5; 7 positions agree with TRBD2. V lost 4 bases to trimming and J lost 5 bases; unmatched junction nucleotides: 4. CDR3 length: 13 amino acids. Germline V gene sequence: CDR1 LNHNV, CDR2 YYDKDF (reference sequence).

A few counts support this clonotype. The CDR3 DNA is TGTGCCAGCACACAGCACAGGGTCGCAGATACGCAGTATTTT. This gives the protein CASTQHRVADTQYF. The V gene is TRBV28, the J gene TRBJ2-3; TRBD1 might be the D (6 bases). The germline CDR1 and CDR2 sequences are MDHEN and SYDVKM. Trimming shortened V by 7 bases and J by 4 bases, and 15 bases separated the two germline ends. This CDR3 is 14 amino acids long.

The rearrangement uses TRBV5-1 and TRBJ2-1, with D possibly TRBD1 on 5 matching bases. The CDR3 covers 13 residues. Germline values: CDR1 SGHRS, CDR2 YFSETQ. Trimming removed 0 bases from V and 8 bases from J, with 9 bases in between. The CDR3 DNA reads TGCGCCAGCAGCTTGGAGGGGCGTCATGAGCAGTTCTTC. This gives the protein CASSLEGRHEQFF. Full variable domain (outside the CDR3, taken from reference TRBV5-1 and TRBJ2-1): KAGVTQTPRYLIKTRGQQVTLSCSPISGHRSVSWYQQTPGQGLQFLFEYFSETQRNKGNFPGRFSGRQFSNSRSEMNVSTLELGDSALYLCASSLEGRHEQFFGPGTRLTVL.

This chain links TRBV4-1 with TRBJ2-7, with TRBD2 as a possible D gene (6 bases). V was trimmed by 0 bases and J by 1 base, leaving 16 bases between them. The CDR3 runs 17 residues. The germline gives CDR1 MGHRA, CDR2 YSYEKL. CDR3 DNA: TGCGCCAGCAGCCAAGATTCAGGCGGGAAGAAATCCTACGAGCAGTACTTC. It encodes CASSQDSGGKKSYEQYF.

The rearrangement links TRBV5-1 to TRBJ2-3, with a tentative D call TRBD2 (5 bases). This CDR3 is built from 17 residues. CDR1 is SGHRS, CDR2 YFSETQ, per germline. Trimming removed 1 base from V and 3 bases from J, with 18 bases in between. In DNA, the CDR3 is TGCGCCAGCAGCTTGCGTTTATGGCTAGCCGGAACAGATACGCAGTATTTT. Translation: CASSLRLWLAGTDTQYF.

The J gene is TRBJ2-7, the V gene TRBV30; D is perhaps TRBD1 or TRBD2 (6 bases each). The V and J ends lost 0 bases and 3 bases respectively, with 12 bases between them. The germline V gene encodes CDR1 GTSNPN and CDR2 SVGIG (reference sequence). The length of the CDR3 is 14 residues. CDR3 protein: CAWSVLQGGYEQYF. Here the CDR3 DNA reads TGTGCCTGGAGTGTACTACAGGGAGGCTACGAGCAGTACTTC.

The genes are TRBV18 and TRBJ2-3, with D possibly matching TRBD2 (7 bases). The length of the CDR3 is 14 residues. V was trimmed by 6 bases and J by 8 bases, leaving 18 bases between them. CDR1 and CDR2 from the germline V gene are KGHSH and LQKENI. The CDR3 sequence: CASSPAGEGGTQYF. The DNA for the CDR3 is TGTGCCAGCTCGCCCGCAGGGGAGGGAGGTACGCAGTATTTT.